Shown below are 20 T cell receptor beta chains from a single sample sequenced in a study of CD8+ T cells in alopecia areata. Sequencing templates came from extracted RNA that was reverse transcribed into cDNA. Repertoires were generated with immunoSEQ multiplex PCR, while TCRdb's copy carries only in-frame clones and drops some. Of about 180,000 clones in the sample, roughly 60% are singletons; the top ten hold over 1.5%. The material sequenced was CD4+ T cells sorted from blood, taken at week 0. The source of these receptors is a human donor with alopecia areata.

Only a few counts were recorded for this clone. This chain uses TRBV29-1 with TRBJ1-2; D is perhaps TRBD1 (6 bases). This CDR3 spans 13 amino acids. Per germline, CDR1 SQVTM and CDR2 ANQGSEA. Trimming removed 0 bases at V and 4 bases at J, with 9 bases between. The CDR3 DNA is TGCAGCGTTGAAGATCGGACAGCCTATGGCTACACCTTC. Protein: CSVEDRTAYGYTF. Supplemented by reference TRBV29-1 and TRBJ1-2, the full variable domain reads SAVISQKPSRDICQRGTSLTIQCQVDSQVTMMFWYRQQPGQSLTLIATANQGSEATYESGFVIDKFPISRPNLTFSTLTVSNMSPEDSSIYLCSVEDRTAYGYTFGSGTRLTVV.

The chain has TRBV29-1 and TRBJ2-1; TRBD1 agrees at 8 bases. The CDR3 runs 12 residues. Germline CDR1 and CDR2: SQVTM and ANQGSEA. The trim removed 3 bases at V and 8 bases at J, leaving 3 bases unmatched. The CDR3 region has the DNA TGCAGCGTTGATGACAGGGGACATGAGCAGTTCTTC. It yields the protein CSVDDRGHEQFF.

The gene calls are TRBV5-1 and TRBJ2-7; TRBD2 aligns across 8 bases. The CDR3 sequence is 14 residues long. Germline lookup yields CDR1 SGHRS and CDR2 YFSETQ. J gave up 5 bases and V 4 bases, and 8 bases lay outside the gene matches. In nucleotides, the CDR3 is TGCGCCAGCAGCCCCATCGGGGGGGCCGACGAGCAGTACTTC. As protein: CASSPIGGADEQYF.

The V and J genes are TRBV30 and TRBJ1-1, with 7 bases fitting TRBD1. The V segment lost 2 bases and the J segment 3 bases; nucleotides outside the gene matches: 6. In germline, CDR1 is GTSNPN, CDR2 SVGIG (reference sequence). There are 14 residues in the CDR3. This chain's CDR3 is CAWSRSQGHTEAFF. The CDR3 nucleotides are TGTGCCTGGAGTCGATCACAGGGGCACACTGAAGCTTTCTTT.

The chain uses TRBV5-1 and TRBJ1-1; 9 positions match TRBD1. V lost 2 bases and J lost 3; bases outside the gene matches: 8. The CDR3 consists of 16 residues. Looked up from germline, CDR1 is SGHRS and CDR2 is YFSETQ. In DNA form, the CDR3 reads TGCGCCAGCAGCTTTGGGACAGGGAAGGCGTACACTGAAGCTTTCTTT. Protein product: CASSFGTGKAYTEAFF.

The V and J genes are TRBV11-2 and TRBJ2-3; D might be TRBD1 or TRBD2, each matching 5 bases. V gave up 0 bases and J gave up 1 base, with 11 bases separating them. This CDR3 is built from 16 residues. CDR1 SGHAT and CDR2 FQNNGV come from the germline V gene. The CDR3 loop reads CASSLEGTWGTDTQYF. Written as DNA, the CDR3 is TGTGCCAGCAGCTTAGAGGGGACCTGGGGCACAGATACGCAGTATTTT.

The J gene is TRBJ2-1, the V gene TRBV20-1; D might be TRBD1 (5 bases). The CDR3 has 11 residues. The V gene lost 3 bases and the J gene lost 8 bases, with 8 bases spanning the gap. The germline V gene encodes CDR1 DFQATT and CDR2 SNEGSKA (reference sequence). The CDR3 here is CSARQGYEQFF. Here the CDR3 DNA reads TGCAGTGCTAGGCAGGGATATGAGCAGTTCTTC.

This clone was counted a few times. V is TRBV29-1 and J is TRBJ1-1, with 7 bases identical to TRBD1. Germline-derived CDR1 and CDR2 are SQVTM and ANQGSEA. Trimming cost V 7 bases and J 5 bases; bases outside gene matches: 7. There are 12 residues in the CDR3. The CDR3 sequence is CSAGHRGTEAFF. The CDR3 DNA follows: TGCAGCGCCGGACACAGGGGAACTGAAGCTTTCTTT.

The CDR3 spells CATSKGGSTDTQYF. The CDR3 nucleotides are TGTGCCACCAGCAAAGGGGGCTCCACAGATACGCAGTATTTT. The V and J genes are TRBV15 and TRBJ2-3; 7 nucleotides align to TRBD1. Per germline, CDR1 LNHNV and CDR2 YYDKDF (reference sequence). Trimming cost V 4 bases and J 2 bases; bases outside gene matches: 3. The CDR3 covers 14 residues.

This clone appeared a single time. V and J are TRBV6-1 and TRBJ1-1, with no clear D. Trimming removed 2 bases at V and 8 bases at J, with 6 bases between. The CDR3 covers 11 residues. Germline-derived CDR1 and CDR2 are MNHNS and SASEGT. For the CDR3, the DNA is TGTGCCAGCAGTGAACAGGAGGAAGCTTTCTTT. Its protein is CASSEQEEAFF.

The chain uses TRBV29-1 and TRBJ1-1, with D possibly TRBD1 on 5 matching bases. This CDR3 is 13 amino acids long. The germline V gene has CDR1 SQVTM and CDR2 ANQGSEA. V lost 7 bases, J lost 1 base, and 13 bases lay in between. For the CDR3, the DNA is TGCAGCGCCGACGGGGGTAGGAACACTGAAGCTTTCTTT. It yields the protein CSADGGRNTEAFF.

The chain couples TRBV7-3 to TRBJ1-6, with D perhaps matching TRBD1 (5 bases). The length of the CDR3 is 14 residues. CDR1 is SGHTA, CDR2 FQGTGA, per germline. The ends were cut back, 5 bases at V and 11 bases at J, with 16 bases in the middle. Written as DNA, the CDR3 is TGTGCCAGCAGCGACCAGGGTAGCGGGACACCCCTCCACTTT. Amino acids: CASSDQGSGTPLHF.

The table lists this clone with a few counts. The chain has TRBV7-2 and TRBJ1-5; D may be TRBD1 (5 bases). The CDR3 spans 16 residues. Trimming left V 1 base short and J 4 bases short, with 14 bases between. Germline CDR1 and CDR2: SGHTA and FQGNSA. CDR3 sequence reads: CASSLVGTDLNQPQHF. CDR3 sequence (DNA): TGTGCCAGCAGCTTAGTTGGGACCGACCTAAATCAGCCCCAGCATTTT.

On this clone: The junction does not match germline at one end; this may be a read error. The rearrangement joins TRBV29-1 to TRBJ2-3, with 10 bases lining up with TRBD2. The CDR3 length is 10 residues. The germline V gene encodes CDR1 SQVTM and CDR2 ANQGSEA. CDR3 DNA: TGTAGCGGGAGGTCAGATACGCAGTATTTT. Protein: CSGRSDTQYF.

The chain recombines TRBV29-1 with TRBJ1-1; D is unclear. V was shortened by 4 bases and J by 10 bases, with 13 bases between the two germline ends. Germline V lookup: CDR1 SQVTM, CDR2 ANQGSEA. This CDR3 spans 11 amino acids. In nucleotides, the CDR3 is TGCAGCGTTGTAGGCGGCCTGGGAGCTTTCTTT. Translating it yields CSVVGGLGAFF.

This chain joins TRBV30 and TRBJ1-2, with D uncertain. This CDR3 region has 11 residues. Germline CDR1 and CDR2: GTSNPN and SVGIG (reference sequence). V lost 0 bases to trimming and J lost 8 bases, with 7 bases between them. CDR3 region: CAWSVGRGYTF. CDR3 coding DNA: TGTGCCTGGAGTGTAGGGCGAGGCTACACCTTC.

The rearrangement joins TRBV30 to TRBJ1-5; D not certain. CDR3 size: 13 residues. V gave up 6 bases and J gave up 2 bases, with 11 bases separating them. Germline V lookup: CDR1 GTSNPN, CDR2 SVGIG (reference sequence). Here the CDR3 DNA reads TGTGCCTGTTCGAGTGGGGGCAATCAGCCCCAGCATTTT. It is translated as CACSSGGNQPQHF.

This chain joins TRBV5-1 and TRBJ2-1; 8 positions match TRBD1. V was clipped by 4 bases and J by 6 bases; unmatched bases: 9. Germline CDR1 is SGHRS and CDR2 is YFSETQ. This CDR3 region has 15 residues. DNA of the CDR3: TGCGCCAGCAGCCCGGACAGGGTATCGGGCAATGAGCAGTTCTTC. The encoded protein is CASSPDRVSGNEQFF.

This clone was seen a handful of times. The chain joins TRBV4-3 to TRBJ1-5; D perhaps matches TRBD1 (5 bases). CDR3 length equals 14 residues. Deletions cut 0 bases from V and 7 bases from J, with 10 bases between. Germline CDR1 is LGHNA and CDR2 is YSLEER. CDR3 coding DNA: TGCGCCAGCAGCCAAGATTCAGGGTACCAGCCCCAGCATTTT. This translates into CASSQDSGYQPQHF.

This clone was recorded once. CDR3 sequence (DNA): TGTGCCTGGGCACAGGGGGCGCGCGGCACTGAAGCTTTCTTT. Translating it yields CAWAQGARGTEAFF. The J gene is TRBJ1-1, the V gene TRBV30; 9 bases line up with TRBD1. The CDR3 contains 14 residues. CDR1 GTSNPN and CDR2 SVGIG come from the germline V gene (reference sequence). V was pared by 5 bases and J by 4 bases, with 8 bases of the junction left unmatched.